A selection of T cell receptor beta chains follows, all from one sample in a study of response to subunit inactivated influenza vaccine. TCRdb reprocessed the RT-PCR reads with MiXCR, giving one entry per CDR3 protein. The sample lists 550,000 to 650,000 distinct CDR3 sequences, about an eighth seen once, with 10% in the top ten. Sequences were derived from PBMCs from blood, sampled on the day of vaccination. These receptors came from a man in his forties or fifties who received an inactivated influenza vaccine. Each CDR3 is given with its conserved first and last residue. The D gene is left open where the match is weak. Only some rows state a clone size, as once, few, many or a class for expanded clones.

j_call v_call d_call clone_size cdr3_nt cdr3_aa
TRBJ1-1 TRBV6-2/TRBV6-3 - few TGTGCCAGCAGTCACAGACAGTTGAGGGGGACTGAAGCTTTCTTT CASSHRQLRGTEAFF
TRBJ2-1 TRBV20-1 - few TGCAGTGCGGGGGCCTACAATGAGCAGTTCTTC CSAGAYNEQFF
TRBJ2-7 TRBV7-9 - - TGTGCCAGCAACTCTGTGACAGGTCACACCTACGAGCAGTACTTC CASNSVTGHTYEQYF
TRBJ1-4 TRBV9 - - TGTGCCAGCAGCGTGGGGGACGGTGAAAAACTGTTTTTT CASSVGDGEKLFF
TRBJ2-3 TRBV10-3 - many TGTGCCATCAGTGAGACGAGGCGGTGGGGGGCAGATACGCAGTATTTT CAISETRRWGADTQYF
TRBJ2-7 TRBV12-3/TRBV12-4 - - TGTGCCAGCAGTTTAAGGGGACACCCTTCCTACGAGCAGTACTTC CASSLRGHPSYEQYF
TRBJ2-3 TRBV5-1 - - TGCGCCAGCAGCTCCAGGGGAGCAACAGATACGCAGTATTTT CASSSRGATDTQYF
TRBJ2-1 TRBV27 - few TGTGCCAGCAGGAGGGAGGGGGCCTACAATGAGCAGTTCTTC CASRREGAYNEQFF
TRBJ2-5 TRBV5-5 - few TGTGCCAGCAGCTTGCAGCTCTACAGGGAGGGTAGGAAAGAGACCCAGTACTTC CASSLQLYREGRKETQYF
TRBJ1-1 TRBV20-1 - - TGCAGTGCCCGAGCAGGGGCTTGGAACACTGAAGCTTTCTTT CSARAGAWNTEAFF
TRBJ2-7 TRBV5-5 - few TGTGCCAGCAGCTTGGGGGGGACCGCTAACTACGAGCAGTACTTC CASSLGGTANYEQYF
TRBJ2-5 TRBV20-1 - few TGCAGTGCTAGAGTGGTGGGGATCCAAGAGACCCAGTACTTC CSARVVGIQETQYF
TRBJ2-5 TRBV9 TRBD1 once TGTGCCAGCAGCGTAGGGTCGGGACAGGCGGCGCCGGAGACCCAGTACTTC CASSVGSGQAAPETQYF
TRBJ2-3 TRBV15 TRBD2 many TGTGCCACCAGCAGACCACGGACTAGCGGGAGCTTAGATACGCAGTATTTT CATSRPRTSGSLDTQYF
TRBJ2-1 TRBV10-3 TRBD2 many TGTGCCATCACCACCTCACTAGCGGAATACAATGAGCAGTTCTTC CAITTSLAEYNEQFF
TRBJ2-7 TRBV24-1 - few TGTGCCACCAGTGATATCAGTCCGGGCGACGAGCAGTACTTC CATSDISPGDEQYF
TRBJ2-2 TRBV28 TRBD1 - TGTGCCAGCAGTTTGGAGACAGGGGGGTCCGGGGAGCTGTTTTTT CASSLETGGSGELFF
TRBJ2-2 TRBV4-1 TRBD2 many TGCGCCAGTTATAGCGGGGGGAACACCGGGGAGCTGTTTTTT CASYSGGNTGELFF
TRBJ2-1 TRBV4-2 - - TGTGCCAGCAGCCCCGGGCTCAAGCAGTTCTTC CASSPGLKQFF
TRBJ2-1 TRBV12-3/TRBV12-4 TRBD2 many TGTGCCAGCGAGACTAGCGGGTACAATGAGCAGTTCTTC CASETSGYNEQFF
TRBJ1-6 TRBV20-1 - few TGCAGTGCTAGGACGGGCAGAGGCTATAATTCACCCCTCCACTTT CSARTGRGYNSPLHF
TRBJ2-3 TRBV4-2 TRBD2 - TGTGCCAGCAGCCAAGCCGTCGAGGCGGGAGGGACGGATACGCAGTATTTT CASSQAVEAGGTDTQYF
TRBJ2-3 TRBV7-9 TRBD1 few TGTGCCAGCAGCATACAGGGGGTGCCCACAGATACGCAGTATTTT CASSIQGVPTDTQYF
TRBJ2-1 TRBV20-1 TRBD2 - TGCAGTGCTAGTTTCGGGGGGATATCCTACAATGAGCAGTTCTTC CSASFGGISYNEQFF
TRBJ1-3 TRBV20-1 - - TGCAGTGCTAGAGATCATGAGACTCCCGGAAACACCATATATTTT CSARDHETPGNTIYF
TRBJ2-3 TRBV29-1 - many TGCAGCGTTGACGATGCCTCCCAGGCGCAGTATTTT CSVDDASQAQYF
TRBJ2-1 TRBV9 TRBD2 few TGTGCCAGCAGCGTAGCCGGGGGGTTGCAGTTCTTC CASSVAGGLQFF
TRBJ2-5 TRBV10-3 - - TGTGCCATCAGCACACAGGAGTACCAAGAGACCCAGTACTTC CAISTQEYQETQYF
TRBJ2-5 TRBV6-5 TRBD1 - TGTGCCAGCAGTTATAGACAGGGGCAGACCCAGTACTTC CASSYRQGQTQYF
TRBJ2-3 TRBV19 - - TGTGCCAGTAAAAAGACAGGTGCTAGCACAGATACGCAGTATTTT CASKKTGASTDTQYF
TRBJ1-4 TRBV13 - - TGTGCCAGCAGCAGCAGGGGCGATCATTCCCAAAAACTGTTTTTT CASSSRGDHSQKLFF
TRBJ1-3 TRBV2 - few TGTGCCAGCATCCGACAGGCAGGAAACACCATATATTTT CASIRQAGNTIYF
TRBJ2-4 TRBV3-1 TRBD1 - TGTGCCAGCAGCCAGGCAACAGGGGCTGCCAAAAACATTCAGTACTTC CASSQATGAAKNIQYF
TRBJ2-2 TRBV6-2/TRBV6-3 TRBD2 - TGTGCCAGCGAACAGAATAGCGGGGGGCCTTACACCGGGGAGCTGTTTTTT CASEQNSGGPYTGELFF
TRBJ1-5 TRBV20-1 - many TGCAGTGCTGACCTGAGGGGTCAGCCCCAGCATTTT CSADLRGQPQHF
TRBJ1-2 TRBV7-2 - few TGTGCCAGCAGGGTAGACCGGAACTATGGCTACACCTTC CASRVDRNYGYTF
TRBJ2-7 TRBV12-3/TRBV12-4 - - TGTGCCAGCAGTTTGAGTCCTTTCTACGAGCAGTACTTC CASSLSPFYEQYF
TRBJ1-6 TRBV4-2 - - TGTGCCAGCAGCCCGGGGTCACAGGGCTTTGATTCACCCCTCCACTTT CASSPGSQGFDSPLHF
TRBJ2-6 TRBV12-3/TRBV12-4 - - TGTGCCAGCAGTTTACGTCCGCAGGTGTCGCCTGGGGCCAACGTCCTGACTTTC CASSLRPQVSPGANVLTF
TRBJ1-2 TRBV20-1 TRBD1 few TGCAGTGCTTTCCGGACAGGGAATGGCTACACCTTC CSAFRTGNGYTF